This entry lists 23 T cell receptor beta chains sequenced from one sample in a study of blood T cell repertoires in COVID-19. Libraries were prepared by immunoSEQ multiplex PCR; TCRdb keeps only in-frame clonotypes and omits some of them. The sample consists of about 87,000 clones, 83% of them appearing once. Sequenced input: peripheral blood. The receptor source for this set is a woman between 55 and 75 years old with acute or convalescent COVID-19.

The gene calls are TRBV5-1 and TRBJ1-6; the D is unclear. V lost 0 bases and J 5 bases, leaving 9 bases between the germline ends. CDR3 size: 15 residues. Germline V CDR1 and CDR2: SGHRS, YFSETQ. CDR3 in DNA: TGCGCCAGCAGCTTGGGGGAGGCAGATAATTCACCCCTCCACTTT. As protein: CASSLGEADNSPLHF.

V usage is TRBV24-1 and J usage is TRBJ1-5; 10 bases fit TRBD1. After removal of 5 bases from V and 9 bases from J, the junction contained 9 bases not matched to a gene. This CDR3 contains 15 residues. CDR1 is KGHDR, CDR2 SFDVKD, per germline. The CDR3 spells CATSGDRGLIWPQHF. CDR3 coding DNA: TGTGCCACCAGTGGAGACAGGGGGCTAATTTGGCCCCAGCATTTT.

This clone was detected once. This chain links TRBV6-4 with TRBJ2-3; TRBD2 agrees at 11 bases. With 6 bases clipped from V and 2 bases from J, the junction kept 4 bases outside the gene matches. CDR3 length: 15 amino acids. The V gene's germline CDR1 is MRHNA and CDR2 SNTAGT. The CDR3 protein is CASSPSGGSTDTQYF. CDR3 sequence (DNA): TGTGCCAGCAGCCCTAGCGGGGGGTCCACAGATACGCAGTATTTT.

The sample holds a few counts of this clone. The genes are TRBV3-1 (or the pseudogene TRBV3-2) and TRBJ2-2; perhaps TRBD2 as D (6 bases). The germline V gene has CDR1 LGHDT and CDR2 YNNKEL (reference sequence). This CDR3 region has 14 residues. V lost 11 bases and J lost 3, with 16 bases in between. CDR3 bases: TGTGCCGCCGGGCGGGGTACGGACACCGGGGAGCTGTTTTTT. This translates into CAAGRGTDTGELFF.

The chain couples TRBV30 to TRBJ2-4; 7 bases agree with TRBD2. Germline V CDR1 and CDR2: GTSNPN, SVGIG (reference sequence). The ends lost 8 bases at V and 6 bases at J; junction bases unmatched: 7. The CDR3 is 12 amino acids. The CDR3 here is CALQTGGNIQYF. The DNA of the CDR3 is TGTGCCCTCCAGACGGGGGGAAACATTCAGTACTTC. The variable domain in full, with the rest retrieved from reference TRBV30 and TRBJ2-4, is SQTIHQWPATLVQPVGSPLSLECTVEGTSNPNLYWYRQAAGRGLQLLFYSVGIGQISSEVPQNLSASRPQDRQFILSSKKLLLSDSGFYLCALQTGGNIQYFGAGTRLSVL.

In DNA form, the CDR3 reads TGTGCCAGCATGGGCAGGGGGAACACCGGGGAGCTGTTTTTT. This encodes CASMGRGNTGELFF. The chain uses TRBV25-1 and TRBJ2-2, with a tentative D call TRBD1 (6 bases). This CDR3 contains 14 residues. V lost 7 bases and J lost 1, with 10 bases in between. The germline V gene encodes CDR1 MGHDK and CDR2 SYGVNS.

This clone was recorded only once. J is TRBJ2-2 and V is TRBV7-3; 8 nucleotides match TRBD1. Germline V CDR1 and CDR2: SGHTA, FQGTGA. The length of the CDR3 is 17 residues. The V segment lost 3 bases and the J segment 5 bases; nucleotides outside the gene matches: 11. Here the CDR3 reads CASSFGFRGPRTGELFF. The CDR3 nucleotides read TGTGCCAGCAGCTTTGGGTTCAGGGGGCCTCGAACCGGGGAGCTGTTTTTT.

CDR3 sequence (DNA): TGTGCCAGCAGCTCGGACAGGCGCTCTGGGGCCAACGTCCTGACTTTC. This codes for CASSSDRRSGANVLTF. The chain couples TRBV7-6 to TRBJ2-6; 7 bases are shared with TRBD1. In germline, CDR1 is SGHVS, CDR2 FNYEAQ. The CDR3 has 16 residues. Germline trimming cut 4 bases from V and 0 bases from J; bases unmatched to any gene: 3.

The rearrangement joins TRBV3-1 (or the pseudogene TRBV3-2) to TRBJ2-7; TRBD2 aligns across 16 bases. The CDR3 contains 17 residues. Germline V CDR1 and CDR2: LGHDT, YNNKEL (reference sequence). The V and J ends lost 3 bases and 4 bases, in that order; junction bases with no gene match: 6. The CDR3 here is CASSHPGTSGGGYEQYF. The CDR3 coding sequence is TGTGCCAGCAGCCACCCCGGGACTAGCGGGGGGGGTTACGAGCAGTACTTC.

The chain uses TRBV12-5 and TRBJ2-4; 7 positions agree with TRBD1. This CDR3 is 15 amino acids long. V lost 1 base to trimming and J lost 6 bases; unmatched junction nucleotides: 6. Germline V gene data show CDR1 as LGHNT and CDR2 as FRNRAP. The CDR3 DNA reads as TGTGCTAGTGGTTTGGGGGCCGACAGGGCAAACATTCAGTACTTC. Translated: CASGLGADRANIQYF. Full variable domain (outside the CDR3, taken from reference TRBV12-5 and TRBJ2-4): DARVTQTPRHKVTEMGQEVTMRCQPILGHNTVFWYRQTMMQGLELLAYFRNRAPLDDSGMPKDRFSAEMPDATLATLKIQPSEPRDSAVYFCASGLGADRANIQYFGAGTRLSVL.

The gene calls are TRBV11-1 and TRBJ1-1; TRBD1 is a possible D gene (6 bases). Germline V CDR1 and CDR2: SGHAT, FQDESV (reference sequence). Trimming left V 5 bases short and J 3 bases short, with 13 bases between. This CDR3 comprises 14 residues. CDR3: CASSRGQIDTEAFF. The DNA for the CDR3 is TGTGCCAGCAGCCGAGGACAGATCGACACTGAAGCTTTCTTT. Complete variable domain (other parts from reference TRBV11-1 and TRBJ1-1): EAEVAQSPRYKITEKSQAVAFWCDPISGHATLYWYRQILGQGPELLVQFQDESVVDDSQLPKDRFSAERLKGVDSTLKIQPAELGDSAMYLCASSRGQIDTEAFFGQGTRLTVV.

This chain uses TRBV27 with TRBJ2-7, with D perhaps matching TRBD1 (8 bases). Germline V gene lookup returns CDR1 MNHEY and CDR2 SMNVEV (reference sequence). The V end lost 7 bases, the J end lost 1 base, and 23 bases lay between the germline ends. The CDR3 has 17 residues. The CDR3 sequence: CASKNGGDRLGSYEQYF. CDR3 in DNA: TGTGCCAGCAAGAATGGGGGGGACAGGCTGGGGTCCTACGAGCAGTACTTC.

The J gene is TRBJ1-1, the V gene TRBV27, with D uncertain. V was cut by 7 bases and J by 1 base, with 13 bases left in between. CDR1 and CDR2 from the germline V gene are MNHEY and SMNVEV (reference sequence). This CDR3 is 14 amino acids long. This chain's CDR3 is CASNPFTGNTEAFF. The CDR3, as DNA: TGTGCCAGCAACCCGTTCACGGGGAACACTGAAGCTTTCTTT.

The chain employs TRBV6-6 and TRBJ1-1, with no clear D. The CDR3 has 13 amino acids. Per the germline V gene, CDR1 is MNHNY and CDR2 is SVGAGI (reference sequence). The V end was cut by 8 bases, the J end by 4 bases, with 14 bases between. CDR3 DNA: TGTGCCAGCCTTAGGTCGGGAACCACTGAAGCTTTCTTT. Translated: CASLRSGTTEAFF.

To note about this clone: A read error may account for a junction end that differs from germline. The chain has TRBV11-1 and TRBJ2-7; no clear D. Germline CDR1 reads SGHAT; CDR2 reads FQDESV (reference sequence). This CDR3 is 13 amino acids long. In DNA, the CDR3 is TGTGCCAGCAGCTTAGTACGCAACTACGAGCAGCACTTC. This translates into CASSLVRNYEQHF.

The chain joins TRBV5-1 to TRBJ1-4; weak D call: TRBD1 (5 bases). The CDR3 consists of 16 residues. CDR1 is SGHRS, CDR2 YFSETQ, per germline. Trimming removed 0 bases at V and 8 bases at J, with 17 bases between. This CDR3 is CASSLGSARGREKLFF. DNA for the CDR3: TGCGCCAGCAGCTTGGGGTCTGCTAGGGGAAGAGAAAAACTGTTTTTT.

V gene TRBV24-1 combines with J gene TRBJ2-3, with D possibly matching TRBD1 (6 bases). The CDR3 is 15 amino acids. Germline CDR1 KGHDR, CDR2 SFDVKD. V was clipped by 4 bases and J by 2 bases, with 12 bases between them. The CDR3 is CATSEPQGPTDTQYF. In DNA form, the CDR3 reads TGTGCCACCAGTGAACCACAGGGTCCCACAGATACGCAGTATTTT.

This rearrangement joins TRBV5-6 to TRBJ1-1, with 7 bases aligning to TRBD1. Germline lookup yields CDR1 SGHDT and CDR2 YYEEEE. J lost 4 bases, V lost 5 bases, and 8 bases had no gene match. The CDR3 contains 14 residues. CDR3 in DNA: TGTGCCAGCAGGAAGGGACAGCGCAGCACTGAAGCTTTCTTT. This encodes CASRKGQRSTEAFF. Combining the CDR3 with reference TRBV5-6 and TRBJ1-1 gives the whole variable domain DAGVTQSPTHLIKTRGQQVTLRCSPKSGHDTVSWYQQALGQGPQFIFQYYEEEERQRGNFPDRFSGHQFPNYSSELNVNALLLGDSALYLCASRKGQRSTEAFFGQGTRLTVV.

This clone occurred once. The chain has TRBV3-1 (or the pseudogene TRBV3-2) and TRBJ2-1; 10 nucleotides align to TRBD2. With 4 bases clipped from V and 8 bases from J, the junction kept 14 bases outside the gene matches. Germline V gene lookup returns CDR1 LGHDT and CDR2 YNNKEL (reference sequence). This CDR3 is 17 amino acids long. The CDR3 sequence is CASSLYHASGGQYEQFF. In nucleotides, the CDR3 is TGTGCCAGCAGCCTATATCATGCTAGCGGGGGACAATATGAGCAGTTCTTC.

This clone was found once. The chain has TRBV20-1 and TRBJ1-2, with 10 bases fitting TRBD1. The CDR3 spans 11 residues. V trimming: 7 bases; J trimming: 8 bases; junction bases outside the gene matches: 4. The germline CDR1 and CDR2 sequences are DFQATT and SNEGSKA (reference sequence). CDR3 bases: TGCAGTGTCAGGGGACAGGGGGGCTACACCTTC. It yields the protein CSVRGQGGYTF.

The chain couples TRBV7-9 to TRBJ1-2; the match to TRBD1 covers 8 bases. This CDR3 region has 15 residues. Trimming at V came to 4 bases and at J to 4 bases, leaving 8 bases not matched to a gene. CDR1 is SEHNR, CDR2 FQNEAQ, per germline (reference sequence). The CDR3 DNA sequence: TGTGCCAGCAGCTCACGACAGGGGTTGGTCTATGGCTACACCTTC. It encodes CASSSRQGLVYGYTF.

The CDR3 DNA follows: TGTGCCAGCAGCTTGACAGGGCTATCTGGAAACACCATATATTTT. Protein: CASSLTGLSGNTIYF. The chain links TRBV7-2 to TRBJ1-3; 7 bases fit TRBD1. CDR1 is SGHTA, CDR2 FQGNSA, per germline. This CDR3 has 15 residues. The V segment lost 3 bases and the J segment 1 base; nucleotides outside the gene matches: 3. Based on the CDR3 plus reference TRBV7-2 and TRBJ1-3, the full variable domain is GAGVSQSPSNKVTEKGKDVELRCDPISGHTALYWYRQSLGQGLEFLIYFQGNSAPDKSGLPSDRFSAERTGGSVSTLTIQRTQQEDSAVYLCASSLTGLSGNTIYFGEGSWLTVV.

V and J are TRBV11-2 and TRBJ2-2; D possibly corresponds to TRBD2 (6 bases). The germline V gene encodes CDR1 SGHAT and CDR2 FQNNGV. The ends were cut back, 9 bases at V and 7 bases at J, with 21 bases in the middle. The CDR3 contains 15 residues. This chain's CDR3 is CASDRGYRRGGELFF. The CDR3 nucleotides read TGTGCCAGTGACCGTGGGTACCGGAGGGGCGGGGAGCTGTTTTTT. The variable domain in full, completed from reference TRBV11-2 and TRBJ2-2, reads EAGVAQSPRYKIIEKRQSVAFWCNPISGHATLYWYQQILGQGPKLLIQFQNNGVVDDSQLPKDRFSAERLKGVDSTLKIQPAKLEDSAVYLCASDRGYRRGGELFFGEGSRLTVL.